This T cell receptor (beta chain) was captured in a study of monozygotic twins with inflammatory bowel disease. Per germline, CDR1 SGDLS and CDR2 YYNGEE. The CDR3 totals 14 residues. The study's findings and limits: Varied immunosuppressive treatments among patients may have increased repertoire variability.

As concerns this clonotype: No antigen is known for it.

TCRdb reprocessed the 5' RACE reads and stores each CDR3 protein as one record, lacking DNA. This sample contains over 150,000 distinct CDR3 sequences. The chain has TRBV9 and TRBJ2-7. This sequence originates from a human donor with ulcerative colitis or Crohn's disease, or a healthy co-twin of an affected twin (not recorded which). Specimen: blood. CDR3 sequence: CASTPAGGPYEQYF.